This TCR beta chain appears in the sequencing data of a study of control samples from healthy donors and cancer patients. Profiled with immunoSEQ multiplex PCR; TCRdb holds only in-frame clones, not every one. The repertoire includes approximately 86,000 clones, roughly 86% of them detected once, and over 20% sits in the top ten. From germline, CDR1 is SGHTA and CDR2 FQGNSA. The CDR3 is 13 amino acids. With 3 bases removed from V and 3 bases from J, the gap between germline ends came to 6 bases. This receptor was identified in a young man in good health. The sample was blood. The chain carries TRBV7-2 and TRBJ1-5, with D hard to call. The CDR3 loop reads CASSFKINQPQHF. In DNA form, the CDR3 reads TGTGCCAGCAGCTTCAAAATCAATCAGCCCCAGCATTTT.